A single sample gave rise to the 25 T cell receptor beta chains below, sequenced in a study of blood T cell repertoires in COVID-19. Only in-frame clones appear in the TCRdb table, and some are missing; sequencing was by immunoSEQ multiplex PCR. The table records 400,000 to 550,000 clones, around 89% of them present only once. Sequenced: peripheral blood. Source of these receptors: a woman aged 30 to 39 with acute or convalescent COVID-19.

DNA of the CDR3: TGTGCCTGGAGTATTGGACTAGCGGGGGTTGAGCAGTTCTTC. Its protein is CAWSIGLAGVEQFF. J is TRBJ2-1 and V is TRBV30; 13 bases are a match to TRBD2. V was clipped by 2 bases and J by 9 bases; unmatched bases: 4. Germline assignment: CDR1 GTSNPN and CDR2 SVGIG (reference sequence). The CDR3 extends over 14 amino acids.

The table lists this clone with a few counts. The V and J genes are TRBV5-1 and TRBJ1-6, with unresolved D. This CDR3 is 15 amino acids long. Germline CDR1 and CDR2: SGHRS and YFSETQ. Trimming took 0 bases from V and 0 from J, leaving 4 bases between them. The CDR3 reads CASSLGSSYNSPLHF. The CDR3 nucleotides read TGCGCCAGCAGCTTGGGTAGCTCCTATAATTCACCCCTCCACTTT.

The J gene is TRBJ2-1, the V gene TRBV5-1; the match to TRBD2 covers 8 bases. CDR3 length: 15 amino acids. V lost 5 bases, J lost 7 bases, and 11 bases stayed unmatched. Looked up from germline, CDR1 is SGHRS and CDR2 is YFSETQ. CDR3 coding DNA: TGCGCCAGCAGTCCCCAACTAGCGGTAGGGAATGAGCAGTTCTTC. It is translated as CASSPQLAVGNEQFF.

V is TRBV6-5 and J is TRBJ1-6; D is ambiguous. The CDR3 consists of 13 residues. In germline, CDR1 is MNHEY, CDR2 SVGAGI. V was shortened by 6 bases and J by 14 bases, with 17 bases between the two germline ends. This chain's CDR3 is CASSQRNLEALHF. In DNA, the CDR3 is TGTGCCAGCAGCCAACGCAACCTTGAGGCCCTCCACTTT.

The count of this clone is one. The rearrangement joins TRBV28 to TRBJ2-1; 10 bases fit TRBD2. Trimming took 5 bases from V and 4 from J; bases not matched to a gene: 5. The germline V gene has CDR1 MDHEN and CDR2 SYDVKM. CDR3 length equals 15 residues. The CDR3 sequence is CASSNSGGPYNEQFF. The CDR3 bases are TGTGCCAGCAGTAATAGCGGGGGGCCTTACAATGAGCAGTTCTTC.

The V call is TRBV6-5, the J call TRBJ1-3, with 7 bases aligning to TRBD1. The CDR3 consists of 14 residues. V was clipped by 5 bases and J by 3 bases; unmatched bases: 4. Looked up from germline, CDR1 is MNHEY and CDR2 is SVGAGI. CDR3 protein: CASSINRGGNTIYF. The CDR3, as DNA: TGTGCCAGCAGTATAAACAGGGGTGGAAACACCATATATTTT.

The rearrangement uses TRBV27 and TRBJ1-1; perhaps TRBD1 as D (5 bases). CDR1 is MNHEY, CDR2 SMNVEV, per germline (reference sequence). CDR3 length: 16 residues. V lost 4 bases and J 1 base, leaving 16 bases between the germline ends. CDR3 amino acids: CASSSRQPRANTEAFF. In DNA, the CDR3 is TGTGCCAGCAGTTCCCGACAGCCAAGGGCGAACACTGAAGCTTTCTTT.

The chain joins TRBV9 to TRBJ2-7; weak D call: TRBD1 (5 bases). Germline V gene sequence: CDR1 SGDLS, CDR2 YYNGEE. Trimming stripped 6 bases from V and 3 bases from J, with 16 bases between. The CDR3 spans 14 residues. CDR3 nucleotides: TGTGCCAGCACCCAGACCTCGACAGACTACGAGCAGTACTTC. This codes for CASTQTSTDYEQYF.

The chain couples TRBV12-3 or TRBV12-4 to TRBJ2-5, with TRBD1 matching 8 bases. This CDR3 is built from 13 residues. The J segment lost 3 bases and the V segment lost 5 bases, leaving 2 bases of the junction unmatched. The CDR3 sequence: CASSGTGKETQYF. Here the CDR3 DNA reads TGTGCCAGCAGTGGGACAGGAAAAGAGACCCAGTACTTC.

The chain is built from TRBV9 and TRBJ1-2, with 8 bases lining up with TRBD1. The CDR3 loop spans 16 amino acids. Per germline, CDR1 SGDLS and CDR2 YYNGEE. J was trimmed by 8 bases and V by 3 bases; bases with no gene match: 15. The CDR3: CASSAEDRAFRMGYTF. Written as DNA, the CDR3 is TGTGCCAGCAGCGCGGAGGACAGGGCCTTTCGTATGGGCTACACCTTC.

CDR3 amino acids: CASHFSTNEKLFF. The CDR3 nucleotides are TGTGCCAGCCATTTTTCAACTAATGAAAAACTGTTTTTT. The chain couples TRBV6-5 to TRBJ1-4; D uncertain. V dropped 8 bases and J dropped 0 bases, with 7 bases sitting between them. Germline V gene sequence: CDR1 MNHEY, CDR2 SVGAGI. The CDR3 sequence is 13 residues long.

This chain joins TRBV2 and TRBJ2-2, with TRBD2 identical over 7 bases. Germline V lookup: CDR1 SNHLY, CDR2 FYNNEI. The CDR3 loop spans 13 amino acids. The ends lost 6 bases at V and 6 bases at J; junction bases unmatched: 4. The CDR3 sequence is CASRREGPGELFF. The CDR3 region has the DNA TGTGCCAGCAGAAGGGAGGGCCCCGGGGAGCTGTTTTTT.

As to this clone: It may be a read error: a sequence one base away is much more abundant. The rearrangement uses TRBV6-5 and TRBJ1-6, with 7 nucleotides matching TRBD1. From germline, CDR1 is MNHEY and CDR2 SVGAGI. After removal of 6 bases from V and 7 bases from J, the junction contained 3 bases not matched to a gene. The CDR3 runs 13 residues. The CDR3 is CASRGTVNSPLHF. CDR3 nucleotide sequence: TGTGCCAGCAGAGGGACAGTCAATTCACCCCTCCACTTT.

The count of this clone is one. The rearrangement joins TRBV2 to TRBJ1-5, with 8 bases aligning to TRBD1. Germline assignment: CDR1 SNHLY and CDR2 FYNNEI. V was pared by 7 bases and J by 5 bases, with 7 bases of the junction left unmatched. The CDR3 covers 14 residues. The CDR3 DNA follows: TGTGCCAGCACGGTCCAGGGGGCAGATCAGCCCCAGCATTTT. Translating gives CASTVQGADQPQHF.

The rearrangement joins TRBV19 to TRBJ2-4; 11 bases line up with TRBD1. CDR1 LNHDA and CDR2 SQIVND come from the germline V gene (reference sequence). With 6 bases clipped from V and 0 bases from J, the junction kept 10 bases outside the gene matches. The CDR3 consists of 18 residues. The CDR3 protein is CASRLDRGPQGAKNIQYF. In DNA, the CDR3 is TGTGCCAGTAGATTGGACAGGGGGCCCCAAGGAGCCAAAAACATTCAGTACTTC.

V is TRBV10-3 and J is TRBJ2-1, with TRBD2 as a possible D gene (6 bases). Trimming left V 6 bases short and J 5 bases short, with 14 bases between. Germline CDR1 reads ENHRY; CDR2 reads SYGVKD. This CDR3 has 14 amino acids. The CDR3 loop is CAIRPSGLDNEQFF. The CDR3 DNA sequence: TGTGCCATCAGACCGAGCGGGCTGGACAATGAGCAGTTCTTC.

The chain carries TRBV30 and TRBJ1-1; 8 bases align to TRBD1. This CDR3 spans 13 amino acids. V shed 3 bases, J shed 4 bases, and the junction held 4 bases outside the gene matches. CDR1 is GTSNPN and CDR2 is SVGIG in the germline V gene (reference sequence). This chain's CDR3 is CAWSPDRATEAFF. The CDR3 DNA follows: TGTGCCTGGAGCCCGGACAGGGCCACTGAAGCTTTCTTT.

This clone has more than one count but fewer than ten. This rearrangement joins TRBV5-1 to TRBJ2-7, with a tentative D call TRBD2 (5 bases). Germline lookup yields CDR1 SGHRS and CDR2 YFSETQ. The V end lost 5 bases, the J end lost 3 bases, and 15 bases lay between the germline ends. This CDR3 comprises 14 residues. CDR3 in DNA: TGCGCCAGCAGTGGCAGCGGATATAACTACGAGCAGTACTTC. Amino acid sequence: CASSGSGYNYEQYF.

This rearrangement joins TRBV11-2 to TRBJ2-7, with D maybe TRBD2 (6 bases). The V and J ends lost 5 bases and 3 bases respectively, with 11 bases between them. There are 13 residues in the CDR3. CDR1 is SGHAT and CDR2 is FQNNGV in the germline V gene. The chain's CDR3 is CASSAGLSYEQYF. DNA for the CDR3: TGTGCCAGCAGCGCCGGACTAAGCTACGAGCAGTACTTC.

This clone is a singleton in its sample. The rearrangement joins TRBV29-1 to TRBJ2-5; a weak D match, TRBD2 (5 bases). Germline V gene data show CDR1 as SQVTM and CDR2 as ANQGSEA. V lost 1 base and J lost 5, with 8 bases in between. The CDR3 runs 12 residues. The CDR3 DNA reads TGCAGCGTTGAAGGACTATTGGAGACCCAGTACTTC. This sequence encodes CSVEGLLETQYF.

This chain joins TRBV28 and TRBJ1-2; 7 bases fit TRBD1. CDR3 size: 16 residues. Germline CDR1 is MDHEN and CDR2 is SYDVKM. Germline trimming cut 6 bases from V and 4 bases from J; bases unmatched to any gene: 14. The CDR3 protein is CASSNGDSTGPYGYTF. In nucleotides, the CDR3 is TGTGCCAGCAGCAACGGAGATTCGACAGGGCCCTATGGCTACACCTTC.

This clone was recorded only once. The CDR3 bases are TGTGCCAGCAGCTCCAAGCAGGAGGTGGGCACTGAAGCTTTCTTT. It yields the protein CASSSKQEVGTEAFF. The chain employs TRBV11-2 and TRBJ1-1; D is uncertain. With 4 bases removed from V and 4 bases from J, the gap between germline ends came to 16 bases. CDR3 length: 15 residues. The germline gives CDR1 SGHAT, CDR2 FQNNGV.

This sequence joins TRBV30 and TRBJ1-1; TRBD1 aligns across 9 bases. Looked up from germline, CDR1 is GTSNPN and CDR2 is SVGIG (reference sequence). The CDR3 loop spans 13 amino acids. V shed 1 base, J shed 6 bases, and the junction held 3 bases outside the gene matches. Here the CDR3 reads CAWSEDRGSEAFF. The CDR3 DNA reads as TGTGCCTGGAGTGAGGACAGGGGATCTGAAGCTTTCTTT.

This CDR3 is CASSYSGFRDTQYF. The CDR3 bases are TGTGCCAGCAGCTACTCAGGGTTCAGGGATACGCAGTATTTT. The chain has TRBV7-3 and TRBJ2-3; tentatively, D is TRBD1 (5 bases). The CDR3 covers 14 residues. From germline, CDR1 is SGHTA and CDR2 FQGTGA. Trimming cost V 4 bases and J 6 bases, with 14 bases left between them.

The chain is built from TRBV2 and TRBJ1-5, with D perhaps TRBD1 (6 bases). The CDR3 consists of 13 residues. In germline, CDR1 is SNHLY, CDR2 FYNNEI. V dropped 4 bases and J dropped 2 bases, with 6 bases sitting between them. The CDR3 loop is CASSGQGNQPQHF. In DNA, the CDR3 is TGTGCCAGCAGTGGACAGGGCAATCAGCCCCAGCATTTT.